These 28 T cell receptor beta chains originate from one sample sequenced in a study of spatial heterogeneity in lung cancer. One entry per CDR3 protein, called by TCRdb with MiXCR from the 5' RACE reads. The repertoire holds approximately 11,000 distinct CDR3 sequences, with approximately 8% as singletons. Antigens for these TCRs are unknown. Study-wide points: For expanded intratumoral alpha and beta TCRs, counts tracked tumor mutation counts.

Indicated time point: sample taken at primary tumor resection. Sequencing used lung tumor tissue, obtained at surgery. The source of these receptors is a female donor with early-stage non-small cell lung cancer.

By frequency in the sample, this clonotype is medium-sized. The rearrangement links TRBV19 to TRBJ2-3; TRBD2 is a possible D gene (6 bases). V shed 8 bases and J shed 0 bases, with 12 bases lying between them. Germline-derived CDR1 and CDR2 are LNHDA and SQIVND (reference sequence). The CDR3 spans 14 residues. CDR3 loop: CASPPEGSTDTQYF. CDR3 nucleotides: TGTGCCAGTCCCCCGGAGGGCAGCACAGATACGCAGTATTTT.

This clonotype has just a few counts. The chain recombines TRBV11-3 with TRBJ1-1, with D possibly TRBD1 on 6 matching bases. There are 14 residues in the CDR3. Germline V gene data show CDR1 as SGHNT and CDR2 as YENEEA. Trimming stripped 5 bases from V and 1 base from J, with 11 bases between. The CDR3 is CASSVGQRNTEAFF. Here the CDR3 DNA reads TGTGCCAGCAGCGTGGGACAAAGGAACACTGAAGCTTTCTTT.

There are many counts of this clonotype. The CDR3 nucleotides read TGCGCCAGCAGTCAATCGATAGTGGCAGGGCCTCTACTTGGCACAGATACGCAGTATTTT. Translation gives CASSQSIVAGPLLGTDTQYF. This chain uses TRBV23-1 with TRBJ2-3; D perhaps matches TRBD1 (5 bases). TRBV23-1 is an ORF for which the function is uncertain. The V end was cut by 0 bases, the J end by 1 base, with 23 bases between. The CDR3 contains 20 residues.

In this sample, this clonotype turned up many times. The CDR3 DNA follows: TGTGCCAGCAGTTTAGAGGCCTATGGCTACACCTTC. Translated, it gives CASSLEAYGYTF. This rearrangement joins TRBV12-3 or TRBV12-4 to TRBJ1-2; D gene unclear. This CDR3 is 12 amino acids long. V was clipped by 1 base and J by 4 bases, with 4 bases between them.

The table lists this clonotype with many counts. This chain uses TRBV10-3 with TRBJ1-2; the match to TRBD1 covers 11 bases. Germline CDR1 and CDR2: ENHRY and SYGVKD. The CDR3 spans 14 residues. Losses at the gene ends were 9 bases for V and 2 bases for J; bases not matched to a gene: 5. Here the CDR3 reads CAIGQGAPNYGYTF. For the CDR3, the DNA is TGTGCCATAGGACAGGGGGCGCCGAACTATGGCTACACCTTC.

About this clonotype itself: Since a much larger clone is just one base distant, this may be a read error. CDR3 DNA: TGCAGTGTCCCGGGGCGGAGGAGCTCCTACGAGCAGTACTTC. It yields the protein CSVPGRRSSYEQYF. This sequence joins TRBV20-1 and TRBJ2-7; D is possibly TRBD1 or TRBD2 (5 bases each). The germline CDR1 and CDR2 sequences are DFQATT and SNEGSKA (reference sequence). This CDR3 contains 14 residues. The ends were cut back, 7 bases at V and 0 bases at J, with 16 bases in the middle.

The genes are TRBV3-1 and TRBJ2-5, with 9 positions matching TRBD2. V gave up 4 bases and J gave up 5 bases; unmatched junction bases: 8. The CDR3 length is 15 residues. Germline loops: CDR1 LGHDT, CDR2 YNNKEL (reference sequence). The CDR3 here is CASSPGIAGDETQYF. The CDR3 bases are TGTGCCAGCAGCCCCGGGATAGCGGGGGATGAGACCCAGTACTTC.

This clonotype was detected many times. J is TRBJ1-4 and V is TRBV20-1; 8 bases are shared with TRBD1. From germline, CDR1 is DFQATT and CDR2 SNEGSKA (reference sequence). J was trimmed by 3 bases and V by 3 bases; bases with no gene match: 3. This CDR3 region has 14 residues. CDR3 sequence reads: CSARQGASNEKLFF. CDR3 sequence (DNA): TGCAGTGCTAGGCAGGGGGCCTCTAATGAAAAACTGTTTTTT.

This clonotype was recorded at least ten times. The junction and the germline gene differ at one end; a read error may be behind it. The chain links TRBV7-7 to TRBJ2-1; 13 bases fit TRBD2. The CDR3 extends over 16 amino acids. Germline loops: CDR1 SSHAT, CDR2 FNYEAQ (reference sequence). CDR3 sequence reads: CASSPSRTSGGGEQFF. Here the CDR3 DNA reads TGTGCTAGCAGCCCCAGCCGCACTAGCGGGGGGGGTGAGCAGTTCTTC.

The chain joins TRBV18 to TRBJ1-1; D unclear. Trimming left V 2 bases short and J 2 bases short, with 9 bases between. Germline V lookup: CDR1 KGHSH, CDR2 LQKENI. The CDR3 sequence is 14 residues long. The CDR3 DNA follows: TGTGCCAGCTCACCAGGGTTTCAAAACACTGAAGCTTTCTTT. Its translation is CASSPGFQNTEAFF.

This clonotype was picked up many times. The V and J genes are TRBV9 and TRBJ2-3, with TRBD2 matching over 10 bases. CDR1 is SGDLS and CDR2 is YYNGEE in the germline V gene. With 4 bases clipped from V and 2 bases from J, the junction kept 4 bases outside the gene matches. This CDR3 spans 15 amino acids. The CDR3 is CASSTGLANTDTQYF. The CDR3 DNA sequence: TGTGCCAGCAGCACGGGACTAGCGAACACAGATACGCAGTATTTT. Combining the CDR3 with reference TRBV9 and TRBJ2-3 gives the whole variable domain DSGVTQTPKHLITATGQRVTLRCSPRSGDLSVYWYQQSLDQGLQFLIQYYNGEERAKGNILERFSAQQFPDLHSELNLSSLELGDSALYFCASSTGLANTDTQYFGPGTRLTVL.

This clonotype has a count of ten or more. The chain carries TRBV28 and TRBJ1-1; no definite D call. The CDR3 has 12 residues. CDR1 MDHEN and CDR2 SYDVKM come from the germline V gene. The CDR3 spells CASVEGNTEAFF. CDR3 DNA sequence: TGTGCTTCTGTTGAGGGGAACACTGAAGCTTTCTTT.

Turning to this clonotype: It may be a read error: a sequence one base away is much more abundant. V gene TRBV3-1 combines with J gene TRBJ2-4, with 7 bases that match TRBD2. Per germline, CDR1 LGHDT and CDR2 YNNKEL (reference sequence). CDR3 length equals 15 residues. Germline trimming cut 6 bases from V and 10 bases from J; bases unmatched to any gene: 15. CDR3 nucleotides: TGTGCCAGCAGTCCATGGATAGGACTAGTCGGGATTCAGTACTTC. This gives the protein CASSPWIGLVGIQYF.

This clonotype turned up a few times. The chain carries TRBV27 and TRBJ2-1, with D possibly matching TRBD1 (6 bases). CDR3 length: 15 residues. Looked up from germline, CDR1 is MNHEY and CDR2 is SMNVEV (reference sequence). V shed 5 bases and J shed 7 bases, with 18 bases lying between them. In DNA, the CDR3 is TGTGCCAGCAGTCCCCAGGGGCAGGGCAGGAATGAGCAGTTCTTC. It yields the protein CASSPQGQGRNEQFF.

This clonotype was recorded at least ten times. The chain links TRBV20-1 to TRBJ2-3; a weak D match, TRBD2 (7 bases). Germline CDR1 DFQATT, CDR2 SNEGSKA (reference sequence). Trimming removed 3 bases from V and 5 bases from J, with 18 bases in between. The CDR3 loop spans 15 amino acids. The CDR3 DNA reads as TGCAGTGCTAGGTTGTCGGCGGGGGCAGGAGATACGCAGTATTTT. It is translated as CSARLSAGAGDTQYF.

Within the sample, this clonotype is medium-sized. The V gene is TRBV29-1, the J gene TRBJ1-1, with 7 bases fitting TRBD1. This CDR3 comprises 13 residues. Germline-derived CDR1 and CDR2 are SQVTM and ANQGSEA. Trimming took 7 bases from V and 2 from J; bases not matched to a gene: 7. The CDR3 loop is CSAAQGTNTEAFF. The DNA for the CDR3 is TGCAGCGCCGCACAGGGGACTAACACTGAAGCTTTCTTT.

By its share, this clonotype is medium-sized (0.01 to 0.1%). The gene calls are TRBV7-3 and TRBJ2-3, with D tentatively TRBD2 (5 bases). The CDR3 spans 14 residues. Trimming removed 2 bases from V and 4 bases from J, with 10 bases in between. CDR1 and CDR2 from the germline V gene are SGHTA and FQGTGA. CDR3 in amino acids: CASSLGGRPDTQYF. The CDR3 DNA reads as TGTGCCAGCAGCTTAGGCGGGCGCCCAGATACGCAGTATTTT.

By share, this clonotype ranks as medium-sized. This chain joins TRBV7-9 and TRBJ2-5; 9 bases fit TRBD2. With V trimmed by 5 bases and J by 5 bases, 3 bases remained unmatched. The germline V gene encodes CDR1 SEHNR and CDR2 FQNEAQ (reference sequence). The CDR3 spans 13 residues. CDR3 nucleotides: TGTGCCAGCAGCCAGCGGGGGGAGGAGACCCAGTACTTC. Protein sequence: CASSQRGEETQYF.

The chain is built from TRBV20-1 and TRBJ2-7, with D perhaps matching TRBD1 or TRBD2 (5 bases each). Trimming left V 3 bases short and J 5 bases short, with 11 bases between. Germline CDR1 and CDR2: DFQATT and SNEGSKA (reference sequence). This CDR3 has 12 residues. CDR3 residues: CSARPGRDEQYF. CDR3 in DNA: TGCAGTGCTAGGCCAGGGCGGGACGAGCAGTACTTC.

The table lists this clonotype with many counts. The chain combines TRBV4-1 with TRBJ1-5; tentative D call: TRBD1 (6 bases). This CDR3 region has 17 residues. Per the germline V gene, CDR1 is MGHRA and CDR2 is YSYEKL. V lost 0 bases to trimming and J lost 2 bases, with 14 bases between them. The CDR3 protein is CASSQDFDRSGNQPQHF. DNA of the CDR3: TGCGCCAGCAGCCAAGATTTTGACAGGAGTGGCAATCAGCCCCAGCATTTT.

This clonotype is classed as medium-sized. V and J are TRBV3-1 and TRBJ1-6; a possible D gene is TRBD1 (5 bases). The CDR3 loop spans 14 amino acids. Germline V CDR1 and CDR2: LGHDT, YNNKEL (reference sequence). Trimming removed 2 bases at V and 8 bases at J, with 10 bases between. The CDR3 DNA sequence: TGTGCCAGCAGCCAACTACAGGAGCATTCACCCCTCCACTTT. It specifies CASSQLQEHSPLHF.

The table lists this clonotype with many counts. The chain combines TRBV7-2 with TRBJ1-5, with TRBD1 matching 7 bases. CDR1 SGHTA and CDR2 FQGNSA come from the germline V gene. The junction had 10 bases not matched to a gene; V was cut back by 5 bases and J by 6 bases. The CDR3 length is 15 residues. The CDR3 protein is CASSSNSGGPQPQHF. The CDR3 nucleotides read TGTGCCAGCAGCAGTAATTCAGGGGGACCTCAGCCCCAGCATTTT.

The chain links TRBV7-3 to TRBJ2-7, with D uncertain. The germline V gene has CDR1 SGHTA and CDR2 FQGTGA. The ends were cut back, 5 bases at V and 6 bases at J, with 17 bases in the middle. The CDR3 runs to 14 residues. CDR3 nucleotide sequence: TGTGCCAGCAGCCCCGGAGAGGTCCCCGGCGAGCAGTACTTC. Translating gives CASSPGEVPGEQYF.

The table lists this clonotype with many counts. The chain combines TRBV7-3 with TRBJ2-2, with 14 bases that match TRBD2. The length of the CDR3 is 19 residues. With 2 bases clipped from V and 7 bases from J, the junction kept 12 bases outside the gene matches. Germline V lookup: CDR1 SGHTA, CDR2 FQGTGA. The CDR3 sequence is CASSLRARGLAGASGELFF. The CDR3 bases are TGTGCCAGCAGCTTACGGGCCCGGGGACTAGCGGGGGCGAGCGGGGAGCTGTTTTTT. Full variable domain (remainder filled in from reference TRBV7-3 and TRBJ2-2): GAGVSQTPSNKVTEKGKYVELRCDPISGHTALYWYRQSLGQGPEFLIYFQGTGAADDSGLPNDRFFAVRPEGSVSTLKIQRTERGDSAVYLCASSLRARGLAGASGELFFGEGSRLTVL.

By proportion, this clonotype is medium-sized. V is TRBV9 and J is TRBJ1-2, with TRBD1 matching over 10 bases. With 4 bases clipped from V and 2 bases from J, the junction kept 5 bases outside the gene matches. The CDR3 covers 15 residues. Germline loops: CDR1 SGDLS, CDR2 YYNGEE. The CDR3 loop is CASSPRDRGNYGYTF. The CDR3 DNA follows: TGTGCCAGCAGCCCACGGGACAGGGGAAACTATGGCTACACCTTC. Supplemented by reference TRBV9 and TRBJ1-2, the full variable domain reads DSGVTQTPKHLITATGQRVTLRCSPRSGDLSVYWYQQSLDQGLQFLIQYYNGEERAKGNILERFSAQQFPDLHSELNLSSLELGDSALYFCASSPRDRGNYGYTFGSGTRLTVV.

This clonotype is deemed medium-sized. This rearrangement joins TRBV5-6 to TRBJ2-3; the match to TRBD1 covers 9 bases. V lost 4 bases, J lost 7 bases, and 7 bases stayed unmatched. The CDR3 extends over 14 amino acids. CDR1 is SGHDT, CDR2 YYEEEE, per germline. The CDR3: CASSPRDRDHTQYF. The CDR3 DNA follows: TGTGCCAGCAGCCCCCGGGACAGGGATCATACGCAGTATTTT. Drawing the rest from reference TRBV5-6 and TRBJ2-3, the complete variable domain is DAGVTQSPTHLIKTRGQQVTLRCSPKSGHDTVSWYQQALGQGPQFIFQYYEEEERQRGNFPDRFSGHQFPNYSSELNVNALLLGDSALYLCASSPRDRDHTQYFGPGTRLTVL.

The chain joins TRBV20-1 to TRBJ2-3; possibly TRBD2 for D (7 bases). The CDR3 is made up of 17 amino acids. Between the trimmed V and J ends, which lost 0 bases and 3 bases, there was a span of 19 bases. Germline V gives CDR1 DFQATT, CDR2 SNEGSKA (reference sequence). CDR3 DNA: TGCAGTGCTAGAGACATGGGGAGGGGGAGGAGAACAGATACGCAGTATTTT. It specifies CSARDMGRGRRTDTQYF.

This clonotype was found a few times. The V call is TRBV20-1, the J call TRBJ2-7; D remains ambiguous. From germline, CDR1 is DFQATT and CDR2 SNEGSKA (reference sequence). V dropped 4 bases and J dropped 3 bases, with 13 bases sitting between them. This CDR3 has 13 amino acids. CDR3 in amino acids: CSANLDWGYEQYF. DNA of the CDR3: TGCAGTGCTAATCTCGATTGGGGCTACGAGCAGTACTTC.